One and the same sample provided the 27 T cell receptor beta chains below, sequenced in a study of blood T cell repertoires in COVID-19. This table comes from immunoSEQ multiplex PCR, and its TCRdb copy is limited to in-frame clones, with some not included. This table has roughly 70,000 clones, 75% to 90% appearing once. Sequencing input: peripheral blood. These receptors were obtained from a man at least 80 years old with COVID-19, enrolled during active disease.

The chain employs TRBV7-9 and TRBJ2-2; D not resolved. The CDR3 has 11 amino acids. CDR1 SEHNR and CDR2 FQNEAQ come from the germline V gene (reference sequence). The V end was cut by 5 bases, the J end by 11 bases, with 9 bases between. CDR3 nucleotides: TGTGCCAGCAGCCCCCTGGCTGAGCTGTTTTTT. It translates to CASSPLAELFF.

The genes are TRBV28 and TRBJ1-4; D is unclear. With 6 bases removed from V and 5 bases from J, the gap between germline ends came to 7 bases. Germline values: CDR1 MDHEN, CDR2 SYDVKM. This CDR3 is built from 12 residues. The CDR3 DNA follows: TGTGCCAGCAGCCCAGTGAATGAAAAACTGTTTTTT. This codes for CASSPVNEKLFF.

The V call is TRBV5-1, the J call TRBJ1-5; D is perhaps TRBD1 (5 bases). The CDR3 loop spans 16 amino acids. The V gene's germline CDR1 is SGHRS and CDR2 YFSETQ. V lost 5 bases and J lost 0, with 15 bases in between. As DNA, the CDR3 is TGCGCCAGCAGACCAACCGCGGGGCTTAGCAATCAGCCCCAGCATTTT. This sequence encodes CASRPTAGLSNQPQHF.

The rearrangement links TRBV9 to TRBJ1-1; TRBD1 agrees at 8 bases. This CDR3 is 18 amino acids long. CDR1 is SGDLS, CDR2 YYNGEE, per germline. Germline trimming cut 3 bases from V and 0 bases from J; bases unmatched to any gene: 13. This CDR3 is CASSGGQAVSGLNTEAFF. The CDR3 region has the DNA TGTGCCAGCAGCGGGGGACAGGCAGTTAGTGGCCTGAACACTGAAGCTTTCTTT.

The rearrangement uses TRBV5-4 and TRBJ2-2, with 13 bases aligning to TRBD2. Germline CDR1 SGHNT, CDR2 YYREEE (reference sequence). The length of the CDR3 is 20 residues. J was trimmed by 0 bases and V by 3 bases; bases with no gene match: 11. CDR3 loop: CASSSSVSGTSGANTGELFF. In DNA form, the CDR3 reads TGTGCCAGCAGCTCCTCCGTTTCCGGGACTAGCGGGGCGAACACCGGGGAGCTGTTTTTT. Based on the CDR3 plus reference TRBV5-4 and TRBJ2-2, the full variable domain is ETGVTQSPTHLIKTRGQQVTLRCSSQSGHNTVSWYQQALGQGPQFIFQYYREEENGRGNFPPRFSGLQFPNYSSELNVNALELDDSALYLCASSSSVSGTSGANTGELFFGEGSRLTVL.

The rearrangement uses TRBV6-2 or TRBV6-3 and TRBJ1-5; 8 bases map to TRBD1. V dropped 5 bases and J dropped 4; count of bases not matched to a gene: 10. This CDR3 has 16 residues. Looked up from germline, CDR1 is MNHEY and CDR2 is SVGEGT. The CDR3 DNA reads as TGTGCCAGCAGTACTACAGGGGGAGGAGGGAATCAGCCCCAGCATTTT. As protein: CASSTTGGGGNQPQHF.

This chain connects TRBV28 to TRBJ1-6; possible D gene TRBD1, 6 bases. Trimming removed 3 bases from V and 7 bases from J, with 13 bases in between. In germline, CDR1 is MDHEN, CDR2 SYDVKM. This CDR3 is built from 15 residues. In DNA form, the CDR3 reads TGTGCCAGCAGTTTCCTACAGGGCAGGAATTCACCCCTCCACTTT. It yields the protein CASSFLQGRNSPLHF. Complete variable domain (other parts from reference TRBV28 and TRBJ1-6): DVKVTQSSRYLVKRTGEKVFLECVQDMDHENMFWYRQDPGLGLRLIYFSYDVKMKEKGDIPEGYSVSREKKERFSLILESASTNQTSMYLCASSFLQGRNSPLHFGNGTRLTVT.

The chain is built from TRBV4-3 and TRBJ1-1; D not resolved. Germline CDR1 reads LGHNA; CDR2 reads YSLEER. The ends were cut back, 1 base at V and 1 base at J, with 7 bases in the middle. The length of the CDR3 is 14 residues. The CDR3 here is CASSQAHGNTEAFF. The CDR3 DNA sequence: TGCGCCAGCAGCCAAGCTCACGGGAACACTGAAGCTTTCTTT.

The V gene is TRBV2, the J gene TRBJ1-1; no definite D call. V was clipped by 4 bases and J by 1 base, with 7 bases between them. The germline gives CDR1 SNHLY, CDR2 FYNNEI. The CDR3 has 13 residues. CDR3 in amino acids: CASSGQWNTEAFF. The DNA for the CDR3 is TGTGCCAGCAGTGGGCAATGGAACACTGAAGCTTTCTTT.

This chain uses TRBV2 with TRBJ1-5; the match to TRBD1 covers 7 bases. This CDR3 has 14 residues. J was trimmed by 5 bases and V by 3 bases; bases with no gene match: 4. From germline, CDR1 is SNHLY and CDR2 FYNNEI. As DNA, the CDR3 is TGTGCCAGCAGTGAGAGTACAGGGGATCAGCCCCAGCATTTT. This translates into CASSESTGDQPQHF.

J is TRBJ2-3 and V is TRBV7-8; D possibly corresponds to TRBD1 (6 bases). Germline V CDR1 and CDR2: SGHVS, FQNEAQ. V lost 8 bases and J lost 2, with 20 bases in between. The CDR3 has 16 amino acids. CDR3 protein: CASLILPRGFTDTQYF. The CDR3 bases are TGTGCCAGCCTAATTCTCCCCAGGGGCTTCACAGATACGCAGTATTTT.

The rearrangement joins TRBV6-5 to TRBJ2-2; 10 positions match TRBD1. The CDR3 has 16 amino acids. Trimming took 2 bases from V and 6 from J; bases not matched to a gene: 6. Germline CDR1 and CDR2: MNHEY and SVGAGI. Here the CDR3 reads CASSYVGQGLPGELFF. CDR3 coding DNA: TGTGCCAGCAGTTACGTGGGACAGGGGCTACCCGGGGAGCTGTTTTTT.

The rearrangement links TRBV29-1 to TRBJ2-2; a possible D gene is TRBD2 (6 bases). The V gene lost 5 bases and the J gene lost 1 base, with 8 bases spanning the gap. Looked up from germline, CDR1 is SQVTM and CDR2 is ANQGSEA. This CDR3 comprises 13 residues. CDR3 nucleotides: TGCAGCGTTTGGGGGGAGAACACCGGGGAGCTGTTTTTT. Its protein product is CSVWGENTGELFF.

The rearrangement joins TRBV5-1 to TRBJ1-1; D unclear. The V end lost 1 base, the J end lost 3 bases, and 4 bases lay between the germline ends. The CDR3 loop spans 12 amino acids. Germline-derived CDR1 and CDR2 are SGHRS and YFSETQ. DNA of the CDR3: TGCGCCAGCAGCTTGACGGACACTGAAGCTTTCTTT. Protein product: CASSLTDTEAFF.

This sequence joins TRBV7-8 and TRBJ2-7; 11 bases fit TRBD2. Per germline, CDR1 SGHVS and CDR2 FQNEAQ. The V gene end was trimmed by 0 bases and the J gene end by 2 bases; junction bases not matched to a gene: 0. The CDR3 is 15 residues long. The CDR3 is CASSLATSGAYEQYF. CDR3 nucleotide sequence: TGTGCCAGCAGCTTAGCGACTAGCGGGGCCTACGAGCAGTACTTC. The full variable domain, rest sourced from reference TRBV7-8 and TRBJ2-7, is GAGVSQSPRYKVAKRGQDVALRCDPISGHVSLFWYQQALGQGPEFLTYFQNEAQLDKSGLPSDRFFAERPEGSVSTLKIQRTQQEDSAVYLCASSLATSGAYEQYFGPGTRLTVT.

This chain joins TRBV6-1 and TRBJ1-5, with 9 bases that match TRBD1. The CDR3 consists of 15 residues. CDR1 and CDR2 from the germline V gene are MNHNS and SASEGT. V trimming: 8 bases; J trimming: 3 bases; junction bases outside the gene matches: 8. In nucleotides, the CDR3 is TGTGCCAGCCACCCCGGGACAGGGTACAATCAGCCCCAGCATTTT. Amino acid sequence: CASHPGTGYNQPQHF.

CDR3 sequence reads: CASSRSGTEGRSNQPQHF. CDR3 bases: TGTGCCAGCAGTCGTTCGGGGACGGAGGGTCGGAGCAATCAGCCCCAGCATTTT. The chain couples TRBV6-6 to TRBJ1-5; perhaps TRBD1 as D (5 bases). With 5 bases removed from V and 1 base from J, the gap between germline ends came to 21 bases. Germline V gene lookup returns CDR1 MNHNY and CDR2 SVGAGI (reference sequence). This CDR3 is built from 18 residues.

The rearrangement uses TRBV10-3 and TRBJ1-2; 8 positions agree with TRBD1. Germline CDR1 ENHRY, CDR2 SYGVKD. Trimming removed 0 bases from V and 4 bases from J; junction bases left unmatched: 7. This CDR3 spans 16 amino acids. The CDR3 region has the DNA TGTGCCATCAGTGAGTCTGGGACAGGCGAAACCTATGGCTACACCTTC. Protein: CAISESGTGETYGYTF.

The chain combines TRBV5-1 with TRBJ2-1, with TRBD2 matching over 7 bases. Germline assignment: CDR1 SGHRS and CDR2 YFSETQ. Trimming cost V 0 bases and J 7 bases; bases outside gene matches: 10. The CDR3 length is 16 residues. This chain's CDR3 is CASSLGWTSLGNEQFF. CDR3 sequence (DNA): TGCGCCAGCAGCTTGGGATGGACTAGTCTGGGTAATGAGCAGTTCTTC.

CDR3 coding DNA: TGTGCCAGTTATGGGACTAGCGGGGGGGCCGCCGGGGAGCTGTTTTTT. It codes for CASYGTSGGAAGELFF. The chain recombines TRBV2 with TRBJ2-2, with TRBD2 matching 16 bases. The CDR3 is 16 residues long. The junction had 7 bases not matched to a gene; V was cut back by 9 bases and J by 6 bases. Germline CDR1 SNHLY, CDR2 FYNNEI.

The genes are TRBV18 and TRBJ2-3, with D tentatively TRBD1 (7 bases). Trimming took off 6 bases at V and 0 bases at J, with 25 bases between the two ends. Germline assignment: CDR1 KGHSH and CDR2 LQKENI. This CDR3 has 19 amino acids. CDR3 bases: TGTGCCAGCTCGCCGCAACAGGGGTTAGGCGGGAAAAGCACAGATACGCAGTATTTT. Its protein product is CASSPQQGLGGKSTDTQYF. The variable domain in full, completed from reference TRBV18 and TRBJ2-3, reads NAGVMQNPRHLVRRRGQEARLRCSPMKGHSHVYWYRQLPEEGLKFMVYLQKENIIDESGMPKERFSAEFPKEGPSILRIQQVVRGDSAAYFCASSPQQGLGGKSTDTQYFGPGTRLTVL.

The chain uses TRBV18 and TRBJ2-5, with a possible D match to TRBD1 (6 bases). The CDR3 is 14 amino acids. Germline lookup yields CDR1 KGHSH and CDR2 LQKENI. With 4 bases removed from V and 2 bases from J, the gap between germline ends came to 11 bases. In DNA form, the CDR3 reads TGTGCCAGCTCACGTTCTACAGGGCAAGAGACCCAGTACTTC. It encodes CASSRSTGQETQYF.

The rearrangement links TRBV29-1 to TRBJ1-1; D remains ambiguous. This CDR3 has 12 amino acids. Trimming left V 3 bases short and J 14 bases short, with 19 bases between. The germline V gene encodes CDR1 SQVTM and CDR2 ANQGSEA. The CDR3 sequence: CSVEGSVIGIFF. The CDR3 DNA reads as TGCAGCGTTGAGGGGAGCGTCATAGGTATATTCTTT.

J is TRBJ1-2 and V is TRBV5-1, with D tentatively TRBD1 (5 bases). Per the germline V gene, CDR1 is SGHRS and CDR2 is YFSETQ. Trimming pared 1 base from V and 5 bases from J, leaving 12 bases between. CDR3 size: 14 residues. CDR3 DNA: TGCGCCAGCAGCTTGACGGGACTGAGTTATGGCTACACCTTC. Residues: CASSLTGLSYGYTF.

The genes are TRBV6-6 and TRBJ2-3; 7 bases match TRBD1. The CDR3 length is 17 residues. Unmatched junction bases numbered 15, after V lost 6 bases and J lost 3 bases. CDR1 and CDR2 from the germline V gene are MNHNY and SVGAGI (reference sequence). This CDR3 is CASSRLRTGQGTDTQYF. CDR3 DNA sequence: TGTGCCAGCAGCCGACTCAGGACAGGTCAAGGGACAGATACGCAGTATTTT.

V usage is TRBV2 and J usage is TRBJ1-4; TRBD1 matches 8 bases. The CDR3 has 15 residues. The trim removed 3 bases at V and 4 bases at J, leaving 4 bases unmatched. Germline V gene data show CDR1 as SNHLY and CDR2 as FYNNEI. The CDR3, as DNA: TGTGCCAGCAGTGAGGGCAGGGGGCATAATGAAAAACTGTTTTTT. This sequence encodes CASSEGRGHNEKLFF.

In this sample, this clone turned up once. The rearrangement links TRBV5-1 to TRBJ2-2; possible D gene TRBD1, 5 bases. The CDR3 has 15 residues. V lost 0 bases to trimming and J lost 5 bases, with 11 bases between them. The germline V gene has CDR1 SGHRS and CDR2 YFSETQ. The CDR3 region is CASSLGQTFTGELFF. For the CDR3, the DNA is TGCGCCAGCAGCTTGGGACAGACCTTTACCGGGGAGCTGTTTTTT.